This T cell receptor (beta chain) was identified during a study of PD-1 blockade in classical Hodgkin lymphoma. In the study overall: Every 2 weeks, patients had 3 mg/kg nivolumab intravenously. Study results and limitations: In newly diagnosed patients, baseline TCR diversity was reportedly below that of healthy donors. Diversity similar to that of newly diagnosed patients was seen at baseline in complete responders.

The CDR3 length is 14 residues. V dropped 2 bases and J dropped 1 base, with 8 bases sitting between them. CDR1 is MNHEY and CDR2 is SVGAGI in the germline V gene. To note about this clone: Its antigen is unidentified.

Time point reported: cycle 4 day 1 (C4D1), after 6 weeks of nivolumab. Each patient's relapse followed autologous stem cell transplantation, and brentuximab vedotin exposure varied. The study purified CD4+ T cells from thawed PBMCs using magnetic negative selection. Classification of best responses gave complete response, partial response or progressive disease. The method was immunoSEQ multiplex PCR; TCRdb's version includes in-frame clones alone and lacks a portion of them. The profile covers about 32,000 clones, with about 94% appearing a single time and 0.25% to 0.35% taken by the ten largest. The chain recombines TRBV6-5 with TRBJ1-1; no clear D. The TCR was taken from a human donor with classical Hodgkin lymphoma. Material: CD4+ T cells from blood, obtained before the fourth cycle of nivolumab. CDR3 amino acids: CASSYSSPNTEAFF. The CDR3 DNA reads TGTGCCAGCAGTTACAGTAGCCCGAACACTGAAGCTTTCTTT.